Included here is one T cell receptor beta chain sequence, with context. Its antigen is still unknown. This entry is derived from a study of CD8+ T cells in alopecia areata. The wider study: Tofacitinib therapy took 6 to 18 months; 6 months off drug came after. Overall study findings and caveats: Against the mouse data, patients shared TCRs less clearly, possibly for HLA reasons. Treatment with tofacitinib significantly lowered scalp clonality and reduced expanded CD8+ clones among the top 100. Scalp and blood retained many expanded lesional clones during tofacitinib.

Indicated treatment: oral pan-JAK inhibitor, 5-10 mg twice daily. Germline loops: CDR1 GTSNPN, CDR2 SVGIG (reference sequence). The CDR3 sequence is 17 residues long. V was cut by 0 bases and J by 2 bases, with 17 bases left in between. Extracted from the samples, RNA was reverse transcribed into cDNA to serve as the sequencing template. Sequencing used immunoSEQ multiplex PCR; TCRdb keeps in-frame clones, though not all of them. Of more than 100,000 clones in the sample, about 50% were seen once. The specimen was CD4+ T cells sorted from blood, collected at week 4, from a patient treated with tofacitinib. The gene calls are TRBV30 and TRBJ2-1; D is perhaps TRBD2 (6 bases). The sequence was obtained from a human donor with alopecia areata. CDR3 loop: CAWSVLKGRGAYNEQFF. DNA of the CDR3: TGTGCCTGGAGTGTCTTAAAAGGCCGCGGGGCCTACAATGAGCAGTTCTTC.